This entry lists 30 T cell receptor beta chains sequenced from one sample in a study of blood T cell repertoires in COVID-19. Only in-frame clones appear in the TCRdb table, and some are missing; sequencing was by immunoSEQ multiplex PCR. Counted here are approximately 220,000 clones, 86% occurring once; the ten biggest clones make up about 2.2%. Material for sequencing was peripheral blood. Every receptor here comes from a woman between 50 and 59 years old with acute or convalescent COVID-19.

CDR3 protein: CASSMLAGTPRSEKLFF. For the CDR3, the DNA is TGTGCCAGCTCAATGCTGGCAGGGACACCACGTAGTGAAAAACTGTTTTTT. The gene calls are TRBV27 and TRBJ1-4; tentative D call: TRBD1 (6 bases). The CDR3 runs 17 residues. The V gene lost 8 bases and the J gene lost 7 bases, with 26 bases spanning the gap. Germline V gene lookup returns CDR1 MNHEY and CDR2 SMNVEV (reference sequence).

This clone was recorded only once. The J gene is TRBJ1-4, the V gene TRBV7-2, with D possibly being TRBD1 (6 bases). Germline V gene data show CDR1 as SGHTA and CDR2 as FQGNSA. This CDR3 is 14 amino acids long. V lost 4 bases to trimming and J lost 2 bases, with 8 bases between them. CDR3 in DNA: TGTGCCAGCAGCTCAGGGGCCACTAATGAAAAACTGTTTTTT. It codes for CASSSGATNEKLFF.

The V and J genes are TRBV6-1 and TRBJ2-5; TRBD1 is a possible D gene (5 bases). Germline loops: CDR1 MNHNS, CDR2 SASEGT. The V and J ends lost 1 base and 4 bases respectively, with 7 bases between them. This CDR3 contains 13 residues. Written as DNA, the CDR3 is TGTGCCAGCAGTGAAGACAGGCCAGAGACCCAGTACTTC. Protein sequence: CASSEDRPETQYF.

CDR3 region: CASSLVTVSDTQYF. DNA for the CDR3: TGTGCCAGCAGCTTAGTGACAGTGTCAGATACGCAGTATTTT. This chain uses TRBV7-8 with TRBJ2-3, with a weak D call TRBD1 (5 bases). This CDR3 is built from 14 residues. Germline CDR1 and CDR2: SGHVS and FQNEAQ. V was clipped by 1 base and J by 4 bases, with 9 bases between them.

V is TRBV5-1 and J is TRBJ1-1; a weak D match, TRBD1 (5 bases). Trimming removed 0 bases from V and 4 bases from J, with 13 bases in between. CDR1 and CDR2 from the germline V gene are SGHRS and YFSETQ. This CDR3 region has 15 residues. The CDR3 reads CASSLVSGGVTEAFF. In nucleotides, the CDR3 is TGCGCCAGCAGCTTGGTTTCTGGAGGGGTCACTGAAGCTTTCTTT.

This chain connects TRBV21-1 to TRBJ1-2. TRBV21-1 is noted as a pseudogene. This CDR3 is 17 amino acids long. CDR3 sequence: CASSVFREDERNYGYTF. In nucleotides, the CDR3 is TGTGCCAGCAGCGTTTTCAGGGAGGATGAGAGAAACTATGGCTACACCTTC.

V gene TRBV6-5 combines with J gene TRBJ1-5; TRBD1 matches at 7 bases. The V gene end was trimmed by 6 bases and the J gene end by 3 bases; junction bases not matched to a gene: 5. CDR3 length equals 14 residues. Germline V gene lookup returns CDR1 MNHEY and CDR2 SVGAGI. As DNA, the CDR3 is TGTGCCAGCAGCCGGGACAGCCACAATCAGCCCCAGCATTTT. This codes for CASSRDSHNQPQHF.

This clone showed up just once. Additional DNA sequences in this sample encode the identical CDR3. V usage is TRBV9 and J usage is TRBJ1-1; no definite D call. This CDR3 spans 13 amino acids. Trimming took off 0 bases at V and 2 bases at J, with 5 bases between the two ends. Germline assignment: CDR1 SGDLS and CDR2 YYNGEE. CDR3 sequence: CASSVAVNTEAFF. CDR3 bases: TGTGCCAGCAGCGTAGCAGTTAACACTGAAGCTTTCTTT.

This rearrangement joins TRBV7-9 to TRBJ2-6, with a possible D match to TRBD1 (5 bases). The CDR3 runs to 15 residues. The ends were cut back, 7 bases at V and 0 bases at J, with 10 bases in the middle. Germline V gene sequence: CDR1 SEHNR, CDR2 FQNEAQ (reference sequence). The CDR3 here is CASTEQGSGANVLTF. CDR3 bases: TGTGCCAGCACCGAGCAGGGCTCTGGGGCCAACGTCCTGACTTTC.

This sequence joins TRBV12-3 or TRBV12-4 and TRBJ2-7; perhaps TRBD2 as D (5 bases). The CDR3 is 12 residues long. V was clipped by 6 bases and J by 4 bases, with 10 bases between them. The DNA for the CDR3 is TGTGCCAGCAGCGGGGTGGCGTACGAGCAGTACTTC. This codes for CASSGVAYEQYF.

This clone was seen ten or more times. J is TRBJ1-4 and V is TRBV5-4; 7 bases agree with TRBD1. Germline lookup yields CDR1 SGHNT and CDR2 YYREEE (reference sequence). V shed 3 bases and J 8 bases; nucleotides not matched to a gene: 10. The CDR3 spans 15 residues. CDR3 sequence: CASSSVDRDREKLFF. DNA for the CDR3: TGTGCCAGCAGCTCCGTTGACAGGGATCGAGAAAAACTGTTTTTT.

The CDR3 loop is CASSARLARNNEQFF. The CDR3 bases are TGTGCCAGCAGCGCGCGACTAGCGAGAAATAATGAGCAGTTCTTC. The V and J genes are TRBV9 and TRBJ2-1, with TRBD2 matching over 8 bases. The trim removed 3 bases at V and 7 bases at J, leaving 9 bases unmatched. This CDR3 is built from 15 residues. The germline V gene encodes CDR1 SGDLS and CDR2 YYNGEE.

This chain connects TRBV20-1 to TRBJ1-6, with D hard to call. Trimming removed 3 bases from V and 10 bases from J, with 13 bases in between. CDR3 length: 13 residues. Germline-derived CDR1 and CDR2 are DFQATT and SNEGSKA (reference sequence). In DNA, the CDR3 is TGCAGTGCTAGTCTTCAGGTTGGATCACCCCTCCACTTT. Translation: CSASLQVGSPLHF.

This clone was counted once. The chain is built from TRBV18 and TRBJ1-4, with TRBD1 matching 8 bases. J lost 4 bases, V lost 1 base, and 5 bases had no gene match. The CDR3 runs to 16 residues. Germline CDR1 KGHSH, CDR2 LQKENI. The CDR3 nucleotides read TGTGCCAGCTCACCACTGGACAGGGCAATTAATGAAAAACTGTTTTTT. This gives the protein CASSPLDRAINEKLFF.

In this sample, this clone turned up once. The rearrangement links TRBV20-1 to TRBJ2-1; no clear D. The CDR3 contains 10 residues. Between the trimmed V and J ends, which lost 4 bases and 8 bases, there was a span of 6 bases. The germline gives CDR1 DFQATT, CDR2 SNEGSKA (reference sequence). The CDR3 loop reads CSATNYEQFF. The CDR3 region has the DNA TGCAGTGCTACTAACTATGAGCAGTTCTTC.

The J gene is TRBJ2-3, the V gene TRBV7-2; D possibly corresponds to TRBD1 (6 bases). This CDR3 comprises 14 residues. Germline assignment: CDR1 SGHTA and CDR2 FQGNSA. Trimming removed 4 bases at V and 9 bases at J, with 17 bases between. The CDR3: CASSWRSSGETQYF. The CDR3 DNA reads as TGTGCCAGCAGCTGGCGGTCATCAGGGGAGACGCAGTATTTT.

This clone showed up just once. The V gene is TRBV7-2, the J gene TRBJ2-1; 8 bases agree with TRBD2. Germline-derived CDR1 and CDR2 are SGHTA and FQGNSA. The CDR3 consists of 16 residues. V was clipped by 3 bases and J by 2 bases; unmatched bases: 6. CDR3 DNA: TGTGCCAGCAGCTTTAGCGGGGCCTATCCCTACAATGAGCAGTTCTTC. It encodes CASSFSGAYPYNEQFF. Full variable domain (outside the CDR3, taken from reference TRBV7-2 and TRBJ2-1): GAGVSQSPSNKVTEKGKDVELRCDPISGHTALYWYRQSLGQGLEFLIYFQGNSAPDKSGLPSDRFSAERTGGSVSTLTIQRTQQEDSAVYLCASSFSGAYPYNEQFFGPGTRLTVL.

The chain combines TRBV7-8 with TRBJ2-7; D call uncertain. CDR1 SGHVS and CDR2 FQNEAQ come from the germline V gene. V lost 10 bases, J lost 3 bases, and 10 bases lay in between. CDR3 length: 11 amino acids. This CDR3 reads CATQTYYEQYF. CDR3 DNA: TGTGCCACCCAAACCTACTACGAGCAGTACTTC.

The V gene is TRBV3-1 (or the pseudogene TRBV3-2), the J gene TRBJ2-1; the D is unclear. Germline values: CDR1 LGHDT, CDR2 YNNKEL (reference sequence). This CDR3 has 12 residues. The germline V and J ends were trimmed by 4 bases and 5 bases, with 6 bases remaining between them. The CDR3 here is CASSPPDNEQFF. CDR3 in DNA: TGTGCCAGCAGCCCTCCGGACAATGAGCAGTTCTTC.

This clone was observed once. This chain connects TRBV6-5 to TRBJ1-2; the D gene is possibly TRBD1 (5 bases). Trimming pared 10 bases from V and 4 bases from J, leaving 22 bases between. The germline V gene has CDR1 MNHEY and CDR2 SVGAGI. The CDR3 consists of 15 residues. The CDR3 region has the DNA TGTGCCATCCATTCCAAAGCAATTAGGGGCTATGGCTACACCTTC. Its protein is CAIHSKAIRGYGYTF.

This clone was seen once. V gene TRBV4-3 combines with J gene TRBJ2-3; maybe TRBD2 (6 bases). The CDR3 has 15 amino acids. Germline V gives CDR1 LGHNA, CDR2 YSLEER. Trimming took off 4 bases at V and 5 bases at J, with 16 bases between the two ends. CDR3 protein: CASSPYADYEDTQYF. The CDR3 region has the DNA TGCGCCAGCAGCCCATATGCGGACTATGAAGATACGCAGTATTTT.

The chain couples TRBV18 to TRBJ1-3; D is unresolved. The CDR3 runs 16 residues. Germline V CDR1 and CDR2: KGHSH, LQKENI. V lost 1 base and J lost 1, with 11 bases in between. CDR3 loop: CASSPQPGSSGNTIYF. CDR3 DNA sequence: TGTGCCAGCTCACCACAGCCAGGTTCATCTGGAAACACCATATATTTT.

The V and J genes are TRBV6-5 and TRBJ2-3; TRBD2 agrees at 14 bases. Germline V gene data show CDR1 as MNHEY and CDR2 as SVGAGI. The CDR3 is made up of 15 amino acids. J lost 7 bases, V lost 4 bases, and 4 bases had no gene match. CDR3 DNA: TGTGCCAGCAGTTCGACTAGCGGGGGGGTAAATACGCAGTATTTT. It specifies CASSSTSGGVNTQYF.

The V and J genes are TRBV19 and TRBJ1-5, with TRBD1 matching over 8 bases. The CDR3 totals 17 residues. The junction had 13 bases not matched to a gene; V was cut back by 9 bases and J by 0 bases. Germline assignment: CDR1 LNHDA and CDR2 SQIVND (reference sequence). The CDR3 bases are TGTGCCAGCCCCTATAGTACAGGGGGAAATAGCAATCAGCCCCAGCATTTT. Translated, it gives CASPYSTGGNSNQPQHF.

This sequence joins TRBV25-1 and TRBJ2-3, with TRBD2 matching over 8 bases. The CDR3 has 16 residues. Germline V gene data show CDR1 as MGHDK and CDR2 as SYGVNS. V was clipped by 1 base and J by 5 bases; unmatched bases: 8. The CDR3 here is CASSEFGLAERDTQYF. The CDR3 DNA reads TGTGCCAGCAGTGAATTCGGACTAGCAGAGAGAGATACGCAGTATTTT.

The chain has TRBV5-1 and TRBJ1-1; possibly TRBD1 for D (6 bases). The CDR3 covers 15 residues. Per the germline V gene, CDR1 is SGHRS and CDR2 is YFSETQ. V lost 3 bases, J lost 1 base, and 13 bases lay in between. The CDR3 loop is CASSWAGTPNTEAFF. The DNA for the CDR3 is TGCGCCAGCAGCTGGGCTGGGACACCGAACACTGAAGCTTTCTTT.

V usage is TRBV6-5 and J usage is TRBJ2-7; 9 nucleotides line up with TRBD1. Per germline, CDR1 MNHEY and CDR2 SVGAGI. Germline trimming cut 5 bases from V and 0 bases from J; bases unmatched to any gene: 5. This CDR3 has 15 amino acids. CDR3 amino acids: CASSPGTGFSYEQYF. The CDR3 DNA sequence: TGTGCCAGCAGTCCCGGGACAGGGTTCTCCTACGAGCAGTACTTC.

The chain has TRBV7-3 and TRBJ2-1; no clear D. V was trimmed by 5 bases and J by 0 bases, leaving 5 bases between them. The V gene's germline CDR1 is SGHTA and CDR2 FQGTGA. The CDR3 covers 13 residues. CDR3 DNA sequence: TGTGCCAGCAGCCGCAGCTCCTACAATGAGCAGTTCTTC. As protein: CASSRSSYNEQFF. Full variable domain (outside the CDR3, taken from reference TRBV7-3 and TRBJ2-1): GAGVSQTPSNKVTEKGKYVELRCDPISGHTALYWYRQSLGQGPEFLIYFQGTGAADDSGLPNDRFFAVRPEGSVSTLKIQRTERGDSAVYLCASSRSSYNEQFFGPGTRLTVL.

The DNA of the CDR3 is TGTGCCAGCAGCGCCCGAGGGGCAGGGGGCCGGTTTGGCAATCAGCCCCAGCATTTT. Its protein is CASSARGAGGRFGNQPQHF. The genes are TRBV5-6 and TRBJ1-5; TRBD1 matches at 8 bases. Germline CDR1 is SGHDT and CDR2 is YYEEEE. The ends lost 4 bases at V and 2 bases at J; junction bases unmatched: 17. This CDR3 comprises 19 residues.

The chain links TRBV30 to TRBJ1-4; TRBD1 agrees at 8 bases. The CDR3 totals 13 residues. Germline loops: CDR1 GTSNPN, CDR2 SVGIG (reference sequence). The V and J ends lost 4 bases and 7 bases, in that order; junction bases with no gene match: 5. CDR3: CAWTGDRREKLFF. CDR3 DNA: TGTGCCTGGACGGGGGACAGGCGTGAAAAACTGTTTTTT.